Shown below are 14 T cell receptor beta chains from a single sample sequenced in a study of cytomegalovirus exposure and HLA in healthy donors. Method: immunoSEQ multiplex PCR; TCRdb's copy keeps in-frame clones and lacks some. Altogether about 250,000 clones are present, approximately 84% being singletons, with the ten largest covering 12%. The sequencing input was PBMCs. All receptors come from a man in his late teens or twenties in good health and CMV-seropositive.

This clone was detected a few times. V and J are TRBV30 and TRBJ1-3; D may be TRBD1 (5 bases). This CDR3 is 16 amino acids long. Germline V gene sequence: CDR1 GTSNPN, CDR2 SVGIG (reference sequence). The ends were cut back, 1 base at V and 0 bases at J, with 13 bases in the middle. The CDR3 nucleotides are TGTGCCTGGAGTGGAACAGGCAGGCACTCTGGAAACACCATATATTTT. Translation: CAWSGTGRHSGNTIYF.

This clone was recorded a few times. The chain recombines TRBV4-2 with TRBJ2-1; D perhaps matches TRBD1 (5 bases). Trimming stripped 2 bases from V and 5 bases from J, with 10 bases between. In germline, CDR1 is LGHNA, CDR2 YNFKEQ. The CDR3 consists of 14 residues. For the CDR3, the DNA is TGTGCCAGCAGCCAACCTCCGACAGACAATGAGCAGTTCTTC. This encodes CASSQPPTDNEQFF.

The chain uses TRBV28 and TRBJ1-5; D not resolved. The V end lost 3 bases, the J end lost 4 bases, and 7 bases lay between the germline ends. Germline CDR1 MDHEN, CDR2 SYDVKM. The CDR3 extends over 13 amino acids. The CDR3 region has the DNA TGTGCCAGCAGTTTGAGATCGAATCAGCCCCAGCATTTT. Its translation is CASSLRSNQPQHF. Complete variable domain (other parts from reference TRBV28 and TRBJ1-5): DVKVTQSSRYLVKRTGEKVFLECVQDMDHENMFWYRQDPGLGLRLIYFSYDVKMKEKGDIPEGYSVSREKKERFSLILESASTNQTSMYLCASSLRSNQPQHFGDGTRLSIL.

V gene TRBV19 combines with J gene TRBJ1-2; 7 bases agree with TRBD1. This CDR3 comprises 15 residues. The junction had 10 bases not matched to a gene; V was cut back by 8 bases and J by 1 base. The germline V gene has CDR1 LNHDA and CDR2 SQIVND (reference sequence). This CDR3 reads CASRLGTAFNYGYTF. In DNA form, the CDR3 reads TGTGCCAGTCGGCTTGGGACAGCCTTTAACTATGGCTACACCTTC.

The rearrangement joins TRBV5-1 to TRBJ2-2; D uncertain. The CDR3 sequence is 13 residues long. CDR1 and CDR2 from the germline V gene are SGHRS and YFSETQ. V was pared by 0 bases and J by 5 bases, with 5 bases between. The chain's CDR3 is CASSLDLTGELFF. The CDR3 coding sequence is TGCGCCAGCAGCTTGGACCTGACCGGGGAGCTGTTTTTT. The full variable domain, its missing parts supplied by reference TRBV5-1 and TRBJ2-2, is KAGVTQTPRYLIKTRGQQVTLSCSPISGHRSVSWYQQTPGQGLQFLFEYFSETQRNKGNFPGRFSGRQFSNSRSEMNVSTLELGDSALYLCASSLDLTGELFFGEGSRLTVL.

V usage is TRBV9 and J usage is TRBJ2-5; D might be TRBD2 (6 bases). Trimming cost V 0 bases and J 5 bases, with 11 bases left between them. This CDR3 has 14 amino acids. Germline loops: CDR1 SGDLS, CDR2 YYNGEE. CDR3 protein: CASSVAASVETQYF. The CDR3 bases are TGTGCCAGCAGCGTAGCGGCTAGCGTGGAGACCCAGTACTTC.

This CDR3 reads CASSPGLAGTYEQYF. In DNA form, the CDR3 reads TGTGCCAGCAGCCCAGGACTAGCGGGAACGTACGAGCAGTACTTC. The chain joins TRBV6-1 to TRBJ2-7, with 12 bases aligning to TRBD2. Germline V CDR1 and CDR2: MNHNS, SASEGT. The CDR3 is made up of 15 amino acids. Trimming took 6 bases from V and 4 from J; bases not matched to a gene: 7.

The chain combines TRBV7-9 with TRBJ2-7, with D possibly TRBD2 on 5 matching bases. The CDR3 is 11 amino acids. V lost 4 bases to trimming and J lost 6 bases, with 7 bases between them. Per the germline V gene, CDR1 is SEHNR and CDR2 is FQNEAQ (reference sequence). CDR3 in amino acids: CASSSTSEQYF. The CDR3 nucleotides read TGTGCCAGCAGCTCTACTAGCGAGCAGTACTTC.

This clone showed up just once. This chain connects TRBV28 to TRBJ2-7, with D perhaps assigned TRBD1 or TRBD2 (7 bases each). The ends were cut back, 7 bases at V and 1 base at J, with 14 bases in the middle. CDR1 and CDR2 (germline): MDHEN, SYDVKM. The CDR3 is 14 residues long. As DNA, the CDR3 is TGTGCCAGCACAGGGGGGGCCCGGTCCTACGAGCAGTACTTC. Translation: CASTGGARSYEQYF.

The chain carries TRBV25-1 and TRBJ2-3; no definite D call. V was trimmed by 5 bases and J by 3 bases, leaving 3 bases between them. The CDR3 runs 11 residues. Germline V gene data show CDR1 as MGHDK and CDR2 as SYGVNS. As DNA, the CDR3 is TGTGCCAGCAGTCAGACAGATACGCAGTATTTT. It yields the protein CASSQTDTQYF.

The V call is TRBV29-1, the J call TRBJ2-3; tentative D call: TRBD1 (6 bases). Germline CDR1 is SQVTM and CDR2 is ANQGSEA. V shed 6 bases and J shed 7 bases, with 17 bases lying between them. The CDR3 has 13 amino acids. Written as DNA, the CDR3 is TGCAGCGTCCTAACAGGGTACCTTTATACGCAGTATTTT. This translates into CSVLTGYLYTQYF.

The chain employs TRBV5-1 and TRBJ2-1, with 14 bases matching TRBD2. Germline V gene data show CDR1 as SGHRS and CDR2 as YFSETQ. With 4 bases clipped from V and 7 bases from J, the junction kept 7 bases outside the gene matches. The CDR3 loop spans 16 amino acids. The CDR3 nucleotides read TGCGCCAGCAGCACAGGACTAGCGGGAGGCGTGAATGAGCAGTTCTTC. Translation gives CASSTGLAGGVNEQFF.

The rearrangement links TRBV29-1 to TRBJ1-4; 8 nucleotides line up with TRBD1. Germline V gene data show CDR1 as SQVTM and CDR2 as ANQGSEA. The CDR3 extends over 13 amino acids. Trimming took 6 bases from V and 6 from J; bases not matched to a gene: 6. CDR3 region: CSVIRGPDEKLFF. In DNA, the CDR3 is TGCAGCGTGATCAGGGGGCCCGATGAAAAACTGTTTTTT.

The chain is built from TRBV27 and TRBJ2-3, with TRBD2 matching over 8 bases. V was clipped by 4 bases and J by 4 bases; unmatched bases: 7. The germline gives CDR1 MNHEY, CDR2 SMNVEV (reference sequence). The CDR3 length is 15 residues. The CDR3 nucleotides read TGTGCCAGCAGTTCATGGGCTAGCGGGTCAGATACGCAGTATTTT. Translation: CASSSWASGSDTQYF.